This T cell receptor beta chain is drawn from a study of T cell responses to AZD1222 COVID-19 vaccine. On the study more broadly: Second-dose schedules of about 4 or about 12 weeks were combined. General study results and limits: Every sample of the repertoires postdated the peak T cell response. Reports say nearly half of spike-specific TCRs go after unmutated variant regions. Seropositive status at baseline applied to only six AZD1222 recipients.

Some clones are missing from TCRdb's copy, which holds only in-frame ones; the method was immunoSEQ multiplex PCR. Of 150,000 or so clones listed, about 92% are singletons. As concerns this clone: No antigen is known for it.

CDR3 size: 15 residues. From germline, CDR1 is MNHEY and CDR2 SMNVEV (reference sequence). Trimming cost V 6 bases and J 7 bases; bases outside gene matches: 10. This chain uses TRBV27 with TRBJ2-1; 9 bases map to TRBD2. The TCR originated in an adult in good health. The material sequenced was peripheral blood, taken on day 0 of AZD1222 vaccination. CDR3 sequence: CASRSPGLARNEQFF. The CDR3, as DNA: TGTGCCAGCAGATCTCCGGGACTAGCCCGGAATGAGCAGTTCTTC.